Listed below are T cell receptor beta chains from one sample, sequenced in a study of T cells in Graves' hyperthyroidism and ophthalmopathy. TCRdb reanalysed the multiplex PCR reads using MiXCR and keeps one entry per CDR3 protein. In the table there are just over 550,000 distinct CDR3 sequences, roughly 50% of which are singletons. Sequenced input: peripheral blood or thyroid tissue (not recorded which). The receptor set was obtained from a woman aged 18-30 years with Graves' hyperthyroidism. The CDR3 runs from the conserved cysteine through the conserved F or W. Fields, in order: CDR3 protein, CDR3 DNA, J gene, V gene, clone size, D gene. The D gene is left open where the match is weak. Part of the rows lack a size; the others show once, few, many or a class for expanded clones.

CDR3 protein: CASRDPDGTYEQYF
CDR3 DNA: TGTGCCAGCAGAGATCCGGACGGGACCTACGAGCAGTACTTC
J gene: TRBJ2-7
V gene: TRBV2
clone size: many
D gene: NA

CDR3 protein: CASSPGRGRVNVLTF
CDR3 DNA: TGTGCCAGCAGCCCCGGGCGAGGGAGGGTTAACGTCCTGACTTTC
J gene: TRBJ2-6
V gene: TRBV7-6
clone size: NA
D gene: TRBD2

CDR3 protein: CSARVGGSYEQYF
CDR3 DNA: TGCAGTGCTAGAGTGGGGGGTTCCTACGAGCAGTACTTC
J gene: TRBJ2-7
V gene: TRBV20-1
clone size: many
D gene: NA

CDR3 protein: CSVALNSNQPQHF
CDR3 DNA: TGCAGCGTTGCACTTAATAGCAATCAGCCCCAGCATTTT
J gene: TRBJ1-5
V gene: TRBV29-1
clone size: many
D gene: NA

CDR3 protein: CAIRPRDSNTGELFF
CDR3 DNA: TGTGCCATCAGGCCCCGGGACTCGAACACCGGGGAGCTGTTTTTT
J gene: TRBJ2-2
V gene: TRBV10-3
clone size: NA
D gene: NA

CDR3 protein: CASSIMQGAAGELFF
CDR3 DNA: TGTGCCAGTAGTATAATGCAGGGGGCCGCCGGGGAGCTGTTTTTT
J gene: TRBJ2-2
V gene: TRBV7-9
clone size: NA
D gene: TRBD1

CDR3 protein: CASRWTGGNDEQYF
CDR3 DNA: TGTGCCAGCAGGTGGACAGGGGGTAACGACGAGCAGTACTTC
J gene: TRBJ2-7
V gene: TRBV7-6
clone size: few
D gene: TRBD1

CDR3 protein: CATSRFATGGDEQYF
CDR3 DNA: TGTGCCACCAGCAGATTCGCAACAGGGGGCGACGAGCAGTACTTC
J gene: TRBJ2-7
V gene: TRBV15
clone size: NA
D gene: TRBD1

CDR3 protein: CASSDSGTEAFF
CDR3 DNA: TGTGCCAGCAGCGACAGCGGCACTGAAGCTTTCTTT
J gene: TRBJ1-1
V gene: TRBV9
clone size: many
D gene: NA

CDR3 protein: CSASLDWSSPLHF
CDR3 DNA: TGCAGTGCTAGCTTGGACTGGTCTTCACCCCTCCACTTT
J gene: TRBJ1-6
V gene: TRBV20-1
clone size: many
D gene: NA

CDR3 protein: CASSLWGQGTNQPQHF
CDR3 DNA: TGTGCCAGCAGCTTGTGGGGACAGGGAACAAATCAGCCCCAGCATTTT
J gene: TRBJ1-5
V gene: TRBV7-9
clone size: NA
D gene: TRBD1

CDR3 protein: CAIGQVVNTGELFF
CDR3 DNA: TGTGCCATCGGACAGGTTGTTAACACCGGGGAGCTGTTTTTT
J gene: TRBJ2-2
V gene: TRBV11-3
clone size: NA
D gene: TRBD1